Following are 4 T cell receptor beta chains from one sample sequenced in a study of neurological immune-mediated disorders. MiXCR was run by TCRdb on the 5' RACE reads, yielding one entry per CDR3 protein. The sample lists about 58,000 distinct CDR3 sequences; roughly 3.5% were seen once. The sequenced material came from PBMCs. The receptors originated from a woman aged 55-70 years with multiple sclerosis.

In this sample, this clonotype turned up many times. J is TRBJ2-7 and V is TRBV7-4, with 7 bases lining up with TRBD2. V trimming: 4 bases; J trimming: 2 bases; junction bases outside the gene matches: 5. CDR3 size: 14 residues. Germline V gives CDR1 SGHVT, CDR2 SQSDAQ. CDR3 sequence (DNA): TGTGCCAGCAGCTCCCGGGGACTAACCTACGAGCAGTACTTC. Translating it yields CASSSRGLTYEQYF.

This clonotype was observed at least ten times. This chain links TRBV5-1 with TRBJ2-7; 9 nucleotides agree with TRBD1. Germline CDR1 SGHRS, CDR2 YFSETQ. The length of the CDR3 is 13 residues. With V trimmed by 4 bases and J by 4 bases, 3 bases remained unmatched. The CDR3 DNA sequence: TGCGCCAGCAGCGTGGACAGGGGATACGAGCAGTACTTC. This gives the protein CASSVDRGYEQYF.

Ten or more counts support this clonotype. The CDR3 spells CASSYGTSGGLQQFF. CDR3 coding DNA: TGTGCCAGCAGTTACGGGACTAGCGGGGGGCTGCAGCAGTTCTTC. The gene calls are TRBV6-2 or TRBV6-3 and TRBJ2-1, with 15 bases identical to TRBD2. From germline, CDR1 is MNHEY and CDR2 SVGEGT. After removal of 2 bases from V and 11 bases from J, the junction contained 4 bases not matched to a gene. This CDR3 contains 15 residues.

The DNA for the CDR3 is TGCAGTGCCATTTCCGGGACTAGTTCCTACGAGCAGTACTTC. As protein: CSAISGTSSYEQYF. V and J are TRBV20-1 and TRBJ2-7; the match to TRBD2 covers 8 bases. V lost 6 bases to trimming and J lost 1 base; unmatched junction nucleotides: 8. The CDR3 loop spans 14 amino acids. The germline V gene encodes CDR1 DFQATT and CDR2 SNEGSKA (reference sequence).